The TCR beta chain described here comes from a study of Ad26.COV2.S vaccination and SARS-CoV-2 variants. Whole-study context: Vaccine-arm donor from the placebo-controlled COV1001 Ad26.COV2.S trial.

The assay was immunoSEQ multiplex PCR, and TCRdb's table has in-frame clones only and misses some. The sample includes fewer than 500,000 clones, 89% of them seen just once. Treatment described: some 20 received Ad26.COV2.S at low or high dose, single or two shots; roughly five received placebo; per-sample allocation not given. The samples date from day 63 after the first vaccine or placebo injection. Wuhan-strain SARS-CoV-2 spike was expressed by the Ad26 vector that made up the vaccine. CDR3 length: 17 amino acids. In germline, CDR1 is LNHDA, CDR2 SQIVND (reference sequence). The J segment lost 5 bases and the V segment lost 3 bases, leaving 13 bases of the junction unmatched.

Sequencing used peripheral blood, obtained in a trial of Ad26.COV2.S vaccine versus placebo. The clonotype originates from a person aged 18-65 years who received the Ad26.COV2.S COVID-19 vaccine or a placebo. The chain links TRBV19 to TRBJ1-2, with 9 bases aligning to TRBD1. CDR3 DNA sequence: TGTGCCAGTAGTATGTCACTGGGACAGGGATTACCATATGGCTACACCTTC. Translated: CASSMSLGQGLPYGYTF.